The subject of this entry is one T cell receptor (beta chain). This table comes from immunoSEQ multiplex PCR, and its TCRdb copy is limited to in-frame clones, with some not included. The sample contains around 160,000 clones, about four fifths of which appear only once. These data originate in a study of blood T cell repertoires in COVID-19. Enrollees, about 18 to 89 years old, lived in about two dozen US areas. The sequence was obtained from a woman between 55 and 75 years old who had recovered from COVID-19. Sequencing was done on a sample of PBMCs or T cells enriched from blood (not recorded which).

The CDR3 spells CAWNDPGQGGYNSPLHF. CDR3 in DNA: TGTGCCTGGAACGATCCGGGACAGGGCGGCTATAATTCACCCCTCCACTTT. The chain combines TRBV30 with TRBJ1-6; 9 nucleotides match TRBD1. This CDR3 has 17 amino acids. The V gene end was trimmed by 4 bases and the J gene end by 3 bases; junction bases not matched to a gene: 10. From germline, CDR1 is GTSNPN and CDR2 SVGIG (reference sequence).